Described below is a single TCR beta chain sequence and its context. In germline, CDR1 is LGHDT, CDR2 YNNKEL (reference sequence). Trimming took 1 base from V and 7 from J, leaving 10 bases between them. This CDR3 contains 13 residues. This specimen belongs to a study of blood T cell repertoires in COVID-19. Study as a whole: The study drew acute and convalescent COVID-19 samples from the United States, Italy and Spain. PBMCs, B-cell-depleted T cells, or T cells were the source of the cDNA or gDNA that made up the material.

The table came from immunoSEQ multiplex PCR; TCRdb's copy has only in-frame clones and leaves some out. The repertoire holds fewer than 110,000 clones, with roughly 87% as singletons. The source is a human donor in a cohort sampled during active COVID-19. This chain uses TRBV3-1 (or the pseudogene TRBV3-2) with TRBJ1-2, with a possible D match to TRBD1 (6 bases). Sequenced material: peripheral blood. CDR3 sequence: CASSQAGDTGYTF. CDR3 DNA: TGTGCCAGCAGCCAAGCAGGGGATACTGGCTACACCTTC.